The 30 T cell receptor beta chains below were found in one sample sequenced in a study of blood T cells in healthy people across ages. A second PCR, run for about 6 to 12 cycles, used a sample-barcoded 5' primer plus a J-beta primer mix. TCRdb reprocessed the 5' RACE reads with MiXCR, giving one entry per CDR3 protein. The sample yields approximately 1.5 million distinct CDR3 sequences, roughly 43% seen once. The sequenced material came from blood. These receptors originate from a woman aged 18-29 years in good health.

CDR3 sequence: CASSSWTGKGYTF. The CDR3, as DNA: TGTGCCAGCAGCAGCTGGACAGGGAAAGGCTACACCTTC. This chain connects TRBV7-9 to TRBJ1-2; 8 nucleotides agree with TRBD1. The V and J ends lost 5 bases and 8 bases, in that order; junction bases with no gene match: 7. Germline V gene data show CDR1 as SEHNR and CDR2 as FQNEAQ (reference sequence). The CDR3 has 13 residues.

This clonotype was counted only a few times. The CDR3 coding sequence is TGCGCCAGCAGCTTACAGGGGATTGAAGCTTTCTTT. Translation gives CASSLQGIEAFF. The chain joins TRBV5-1 to TRBJ1-1; 7 nucleotides agree with TRBD1. This CDR3 has 12 amino acids. CDR1 is SGHRS and CDR2 is YFSETQ in the germline V gene. Germline trimming cut 2 bases from V and 7 bases from J; bases unmatched to any gene: 2.

CDR3 DNA: TGTGCCAGCAGCTTATATAGTGGATATGGAAACACCATATATTTT. Its translation is CASSLYSGYGNTIYF. The rearrangement uses TRBV7-2 and TRBJ1-3; no clear D. The CDR3 is 15 residues long. Germline CDR1 SGHTA, CDR2 FQGNSA. V was shortened by 2 bases and J by 3 bases, with 11 bases between the two germline ends.

The CDR3 sequence: CASRGGLVGAFEQFF. In DNA form, the CDR3 reads TGTGCCAGCAGAGGGGGGCTAGTGGGAGCTTTTGAGCAGTTCTTC. The gene calls are TRBV25-1 and TRBJ2-1; D may be TRBD1 or TRBD2 (6 bases each). The CDR3 length is 15 residues. Trimming removed 6 bases from V and 9 bases from J, with 21 bases in between. CDR1 is MGHDK and CDR2 is SYGVNS in the germline V gene.

The rearrangement uses TRBV3-1 and TRBJ2-7; TRBD2 matches at 13 bases. CDR1 is LGHDT and CDR2 is YNNKEL in the germline V gene (reference sequence). The CDR3 runs to 20 residues. V lost 3 bases and J lost 3; bases outside the gene matches: 17. In DNA form, the CDR3 reads TGTGCCAGCAGCCATACCCGAAGAGGGGGACTAGCGGGACCCGTCTACGAGCAGTACTTC. As protein: CASSHTRRGGLAGPVYEQYF.

The chain employs TRBV20-1 and TRBJ2-7; the D gene is possibly TRBD1 (5 bases). The CDR3 is 14 amino acids. With 5 bases removed from V and 1 base from J, the gap between germline ends came to 15 bases. In germline, CDR1 is DFQATT, CDR2 SNEGSKA (reference sequence). The CDR3 here is CSAYGHGSSYEQYF. CDR3 bases: TGCAGTGCTTACGGACACGGTAGTTCCTACGAGCAGTACTTC.

There are a few counts of this clonotype. This chain joins TRBV9 and TRBJ2-5; D tentatively reads TRBD1 or TRBD2 (6 bases each). The J call may not be correct, given that the DNA end is closer to TRBJ2-7. The CDR3 length is 15 residues. The germline V gene has CDR1 SGDLS and CDR2 YYNGEE. CDR3 amino acids: CASSVDGGHFYEQYF. CDR3 nucleotides: TGTGCCAGCAGCGTAGACGGGGGACACTTCTACGAGCAGTACTTC.

The CDR3 protein is CASSENCRTGVPYEQYF. The CDR3, as DNA: TGCGCCAGCAGTGAGAACTGCAGGACAGGGGTTCCCTACGAGCAGTACTTC. The J gene is TRBJ2-7, the V gene TRBV10-1, with TRBD1 matching 9 bases. J gave up 2 bases and V 2 bases, and 10 bases lay outside the gene matches. Germline values: CDR1 WNHNN, CDR2 SYGVQD (reference sequence). The CDR3 runs to 17 residues.

Comments on this clonotype: The junction and the germline gene differ at one end; a read error may be behind it. This chain uses TRBV4-1 with TRBJ2-1, with 7 nucleotides matching TRBD1. The germline gives CDR1 MGHRA, CDR2 YSYEKL. CDR3 length: 13 amino acids. The CDR3 DNA sequence: TGCGCCAGCATCCAAGGGACAGTTGGTGAGCAGTTCTTC. It yields the protein CASIQGTVGEQFF.

The rearrangement joins TRBV6-1 to TRBJ1-1; TRBD1 aligns across 8 bases. CDR1 and CDR2 (germline): MNHNS, SASEGT. J was trimmed by 3 bases and V by 6 bases; bases with no gene match: 6. The length of the CDR3 is 14 residues. CDR3 in amino acids: CASRNQDRDTEAFF. CDR3 in DNA: TGTGCCAGCAGGAACCAGGACAGGGACACTGAAGCTTTCTTT.

The sample holds a few counts of this clonotype. The rearrangement joins TRBV18 to TRBJ2-1, with 8 nucleotides matching TRBD2. This CDR3 has 17 residues. With V trimmed by 1 base and J by 0 bases, 5 bases remained unmatched. Germline V CDR1 and CDR2: KGHSH, LQKENI. The chain's CDR3 is CASSPQTSASSYNEQFF. The DNA of the CDR3 is TGTGCCAGCTCACCACAGACTAGCGCCAGCTCCTACAATGAGCAGTTCTTC.

This clonotype was detected a few times. This rearrangement joins TRBV7-9 to TRBJ1-1; D is undetermined. Trimming removed 7 bases at V and 2 bases at J, with 11 bases between. This CDR3 region has 13 residues. Germline V lookup: CDR1 SEHNR, CDR2 FQNEAQ (reference sequence). The chain's CDR3 is CASTPRTNTEAFF. DNA for the CDR3: TGTGCCAGCACCCCGAGAACCAACACTGAAGCTTTCTTT.

The V and J genes are TRBV18 and TRBJ1-1, with D unresolved. The CDR3 is made up of 15 amino acids. The germline gives CDR1 KGHSH, CDR2 LQKENI. The V end was cut by 0 bases, the J end by 1 base, with 9 bases between. In nucleotides, the CDR3 is TGTGCCAGCTCACCACCGAGCAGACCGAACACTGAAGCTTTCTTT. Protein product: CASSPPSRPNTEAFF. Based on the CDR3 plus reference TRBV18 and TRBJ1-1, the full variable domain is NAGVMQNPRHLVRRRGQEARLRCSPMKGHSHVYWYRQLPEEGLKFMVYLQKENIIDESGMPKERFSAEFPKEGPSILRIQQVVRGDSAAYFCASSPPSRPNTEAFFGQGTRLTVV.

The genes are TRBV12-3 or TRBV12-4 and TRBJ1-1, with D unresolved. This CDR3 comprises 14 residues. Trimming took 2 bases from V and 1 from J, leaving 8 bases between them. This CDR3 is CASSLSRENTEAFF. In DNA, the CDR3 is TGTGCCAGCAGTTTAAGTCGTGAGAACACTGAAGCTTTCTTT.

The rearrangement links TRBV25-1 to TRBJ2-7; the D gene is possibly TRBD2 (5 bases). Trimming pared 4 bases from V and 2 bases from J, leaving 9 bases between. The germline V gene has CDR1 MGHDK and CDR2 SYGVNS. This CDR3 spans 13 amino acids. The CDR3 DNA sequence: TGTGCCAGCAGTGGGAGGCTAACCTACGAGCAGTACTTC. It specifies CASSGRLTYEQYF.

J is TRBJ2-7 and V is TRBV20-1; TRBD2 matches at 12 bases. The DNA end lines up better with TRBJ2-5; the J call may be wrong. Germline CDR1 and CDR2: DFQATT and SNEGSKA (reference sequence). CDR3 length: 17 amino acids. This CDR3 is CSARNREPGLAGETQYF. DNA of the CDR3: TGCAGTGCTAGGAACAGGGAACCGGGACTAGCGGGAGAGACCCAGTACTTC.

The chain links TRBV28 to TRBJ1-2, with TRBD1 as a possible D gene (6 bases). V lost 9 bases to trimming and J lost 5 bases, with 10 bases between them. CDR1 and CDR2 from the germline V gene are MDHEN and SYDVKM. The CDR3 length is 11 residues. The CDR3 bases are TGTGCCAGTGGGGGGCCATATGGCTACACCTTC. It is translated as CASGGPYGYTF.

DNA for the CDR3: TGTGCCAGCAGTGCCGCCGGGACAAAAAGCACAGATACGCAGTATTTT. This sequence encodes CASSAAGTKSTDTQYF. The rearrangement joins TRBV9 to TRBJ2-3; D is perhaps TRBD1 (6 bases). This CDR3 is 16 amino acids long. Trimming pared 5 bases from V and 0 bases from J, leaving 16 bases between. CDR1 and CDR2 from the germline V gene are SGDLS and YYNGEE.

This clonotype came up a few times. The rearrangement uses TRBV10-3 and TRBJ2-4; 14 bases are a match to TRBD2. There are 15 residues in the CDR3. CDR1 is ENHRY and CDR2 is SYGVKD in the germline V gene. Trimming took 0 bases from V and 13 from J; bases not matched to a gene: 5. Here the CDR3 DNA reads TGTGCCATCAGTGAGTCTGGACTAGCGGGGGGTGAGCAGTACTTC. It specifies CAISESGLAGGEQYF.

The table lists this clonotype with a few counts. CDR3 in DNA: TGTGCCAGCAGCCCGTCGAGAGGTGGGACTAGCGGTTACAATGAGCAGTTCTTC. Encoded protein: CASSPSRGGTSGYNEQFF. This chain connects TRBV5-4 to TRBJ2-1; 11 bases align to TRBD2. This CDR3 has 18 amino acids. Germline V gene data show CDR1 as SGHNT and CDR2 as YYREEE (reference sequence). Unmatched junction bases numbered 13, after V lost 4 bases and J lost 4 bases.

Concerning this clonotype itself: The junction shows a germline mismatch at one end, possibly a read error. The chain employs TRBV12-3 or TRBV12-4 and TRBJ1-6; D is perhaps TRBD1 (6 bases). CDR3 length: 14 amino acids. This chain's CDR3 is CASCLTGLDSPLHF. The CDR3 DNA reads as TGTGCCAGCTGTTTAACAGGGTTGGATTCACCCCTCCACTTT.

The chain recombines TRBV21-1 with TRBJ1-1. TRBV21-1 is designated a pseudogene. There are 10 residues in the CDR3. The CDR3 region is CASSMGVAFF. CDR3 DNA: TGTGCCAGCAGCATGGGAGTGGCTTTCTTT.

The chain recombines TRBV11-2 with TRBJ2-3; no firm D call. The CDR3 runs to 14 residues. Germline loops: CDR1 SGHAT, CDR2 FQNNGV. The V and J ends lost 5 bases and 6 bases respectively, with 15 bases between them. CDR3 nucleotide sequence: TGTGCCAGCAGCGTCATCATCTCTGGTGATACGCAGTATTTT. Its translation: CASSVIISGDTQYF.

J is TRBJ1-6 and V is TRBV5-5, with D unresolved. V gave up 4 bases and J gave up 5 bases, with 10 bases separating them. The CDR3 runs to 14 residues. Germline loops: CDR1 SGHKS, CDR2 YYEKEE (reference sequence). The chain's CDR3 is CASSVRWDNSPLHF. The CDR3 DNA reads as TGTGCCAGCAGCGTCAGGTGGGATAATTCACCCCTCCACTTT.

This sequence joins TRBV7-2 and TRBJ1-5; D unresolved. V lost 5 bases, J lost 4 bases, and 18 bases lay in between. Per germline, CDR1 SGHTA and CDR2 FQGNSA. The length of the CDR3 is 16 residues. The CDR3 DNA reads TGTGCCAGCAGCCCCGGCACGGTACGCGGTAATCAGCCCCAGCATTTT. Protein sequence: CASSPGTVRGNQPQHF.

The gene calls are TRBV20-1 and TRBJ1-3, with D hard to call. Germline-derived CDR1 and CDR2 are DFQATT and SNEGSKA (reference sequence). The V end was cut by 6 bases, the J end by 1 base, with 13 bases between. The CDR3 loop spans 14 amino acids. CDR3 loop: CSAPGLGSGNTIYF. The DNA for the CDR3 is TGCAGTGCGCCGGGGTTGGGATCTGGAAACACCATATATTTT.

As regards this clonotype: One base away lies a much larger clone, so this may be a sequencing read error. The chain couples TRBV11-2 to TRBJ1-6; no definite D call. There are 15 residues in the CDR3. Germline CDR1 is SGHAT and CDR2 is FQNNGV. Here the CDR3 DNA reads TGTGCCAGCAGCCAATACGGGCTGGCCGACTCACCCCCCCACTTT. Protein: CASSQYGLADSPPHF.

The J gene is TRBJ2-4, the V gene TRBV9, with TRBD2 identical over 10 bases. The DNA end lines up better with TRBJ2-7; the J call may be wrong. CDR1 is SGDLS and CDR2 is YYNGEE in the germline V gene. The CDR3 extends over 16 amino acids. The CDR3 loop is CASSVEASGSRYEQYF. DNA for the CDR3: TGTGCCAGCAGCGTAGAGGCTAGCGGGAGTAGGTACGAGCAGTACTTC.

The V call is TRBV6-6, the J call TRBJ2-3, with 7 bases fitting TRBD1. Per germline, CDR1 MNHNY and CDR2 SVGAGI (reference sequence). This CDR3 is 15 amino acids long. V trimming: 5 bases; J trimming: 4 bases; junction bases outside the gene matches: 9. As DNA, the CDR3 is TGTGCCAGCAGTGCCCGGGACAGAGGGGCAGATACGCAGTATTTT. Protein product: CASSARDRGADTQYF.

The chain recombines TRBV20-1 with TRBJ1-2; 10 nucleotides agree with TRBD1. Germline V gene data show CDR1 as DFQATT and CDR2 as SNEGSKA (reference sequence). This CDR3 spans 14 amino acids. V lost 5 bases and J lost 4; bases outside the gene matches: 7. CDR3 DNA sequence: TGCAGTGCTCAGGACAGGGGGTTGTTCTATGGCTACACCTTC. The encoded protein is CSAQDRGLFYGYTF.